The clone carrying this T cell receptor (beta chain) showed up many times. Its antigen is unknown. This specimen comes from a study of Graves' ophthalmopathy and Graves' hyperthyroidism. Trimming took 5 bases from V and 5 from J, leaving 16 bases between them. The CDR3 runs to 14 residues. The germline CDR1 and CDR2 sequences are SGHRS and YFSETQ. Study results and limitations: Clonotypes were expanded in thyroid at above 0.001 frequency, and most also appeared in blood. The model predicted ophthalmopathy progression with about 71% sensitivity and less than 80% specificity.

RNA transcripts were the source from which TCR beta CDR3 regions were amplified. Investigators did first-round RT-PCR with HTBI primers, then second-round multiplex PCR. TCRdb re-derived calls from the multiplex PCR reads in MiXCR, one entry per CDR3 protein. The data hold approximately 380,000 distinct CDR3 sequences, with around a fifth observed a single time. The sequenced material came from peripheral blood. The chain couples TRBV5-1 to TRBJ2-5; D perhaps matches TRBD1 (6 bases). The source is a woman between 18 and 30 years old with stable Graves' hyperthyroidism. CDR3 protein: CASRTTGFWETQYF. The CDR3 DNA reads TGCGCCAGCAGAACTACAGGGTTCTGGGAGACCCAGTACTTC.